This T cell receptor beta chain stems from a study of cytotoxic CD8 clonotypes in ibrutinib-treated CLL. Profiling relied on immunoSEQ multiplex PCR, and the TCRdb table lists in-frame clones only, not all of them. The table shows around 27,000 clones, with approximately 70% occurring only once. CDR3 size: 18 residues. V lost 3 bases, J lost 2 bases, and 5 bases stayed unmatched. Germline CDR1 LNHDA, CDR2 SQIVND (reference sequence). This sequence was found in a human donor with chronic lymphocytic leukemia. The J gene is TRBJ2-3, the V gene TRBV19, with 16 positions matching TRBD2. The material was PBMCs, obtained at disease progression, from a patient treated with ibrutinib. The CDR3 reads CASSMGLAGGRVTDTQYF. DNA for the CDR3: TGTGCCAGTAGTATGGGACTAGCGGGGGGGCGCGTCACAGATACGCAGTATTTT.